The 3 T cell receptor beta chains in this list originate from one sample, sequenced in a study of OX40 agonist ivuxolimab in advanced cancers. The table came from immunoSEQ multiplex PCR; TCRdb's copy has only in-frame clones and leaves some out. The sample contains about 9,900 clones, roughly 70% of which appear only once. Material: CD4+ or CD8+ T cells sorted from blood, obtained in a trial of the OX40 agonist ivuxolimab. These receptors all come from an adult with an advanced solid tumor such as melanoma, head and neck, liver or kidney cancer.

DNA of the CDR3: TGCGCCAGCAGCTTGATATCCCAGGGGACCTACAATGAGCAGTTCTTC. Residues: CASSLISQGTYNEQFF. V is TRBV5-1 and J is TRBJ2-1; D is perhaps TRBD1 (6 bases). Germline CDR1 and CDR2: SGHRS and YFSETQ. The CDR3 consists of 16 residues. The V gene lost 1 base and the J gene lost 2 bases, with 13 bases spanning the gap.

This clone was recorded a few times. CDR3 sequence: CASSQDLLAESTDTQYF. CDR3 nucleotide sequence: TGTGCCAGCAGCCAAGATCTCCTAGCGGAGTCCACAGATACGCAGTATTTT. The V gene is TRBV4-2, the J gene TRBJ2-3, with TRBD2 matching over 7 bases. This CDR3 contains 17 residues. Germline CDR1 LGHNA, CDR2 YNFKEQ. Trimming removed 0 bases from V and 2 bases from J; junction bases left unmatched: 8.

The rearrangement links TRBV2 to TRBJ1-6; TRBD1 matches at 7 bases. V gave up 7 bases and J gave up 7 bases; unmatched junction bases: 13. Germline V gene data show CDR1 as SNHLY and CDR2 as FYNNEI. The CDR3 runs 16 residues. The chain's CDR3 is CASTFTWGQQNSPLHF. CDR3 nucleotide sequence: TGTGCCAGCACCTTTACCTGGGGACAGCAAAATTCACCCCTCCACTTT.